Below, 19 T cell receptor beta chains from the same sample are listed, as sequenced in a study of T cell responses to AZD1222 COVID-19 vaccine. Data came from immunoSEQ multiplex PCR; TCRdb stores just in-frame clones and leaves some out. The sample lists tens of thousands of clones; 70% to 90% were seen once. This material consisted of peripheral blood, taken 28 days after the second AZD1222 dose. The receptors originated from an adult who received the AZD1222 COVID-19 vaccine.

The J gene is TRBJ2-7, the V gene TRBV12-2. TRBV12-2 is assigned pseudogene status. CDR3 length: 15 residues. The CDR3 spells CASRLADLGSGEQYF. The DNA of the CDR3 is TGTGCAAGTCGCTTAGCAGACCTGGGTTCTGGGGAGCAGTACTTC.

J is TRBJ2-7 and V is TRBV5-6; tentatively, D is TRBD2 (5 bases). Trimming cost V 2 bases and J 2 bases, with 11 bases left between them. There are 14 residues in the CDR3. CDR1 is SGHDT and CDR2 is YYEEEE in the germline V gene. The CDR3, as DNA: TGTGCCAGCAGCTTCCGGACTCTCACCTACGAGCAGTACTTC. Its protein product is CASSFRTLTYEQYF.

This rearrangement joins TRBV7-9 to TRBJ2-7; D remains ambiguous. The germline gives CDR1 SEHNR, CDR2 FQNEAQ (reference sequence). CDR3 size: 11 residues. The V and J ends lost 10 bases and 8 bases respectively, with 15 bases between them. This CDR3 reads CATNLLGQQYF. CDR3 DNA: TGTGCCACGAACCTTCTAGGACAGCAGTACTTC.

This rearrangement joins TRBV18 to TRBJ1-2, with 7 bases identical to TRBD1. The CDR3 is 16 amino acids. With 0 bases clipped from V and 3 bases from J, the junction kept 7 bases outside the gene matches. In germline, CDR1 is KGHSH, CDR2 LQKENI. CDR3 sequence: CASSPPDRPVYYGYTF. The CDR3 DNA follows: TGTGCCAGCTCACCACCGGACAGGCCCGTTTACTATGGCTACACCTTC.

This chain joins TRBV6-5 and TRBJ1-1; tentative D call: TRBD1 (5 bases). V was clipped by 8 bases and J by 2 bases, with 12 bases between them. From germline, CDR1 is MNHEY and CDR2 SVGAGI. This CDR3 is built from 13 residues. For the CDR3, the DNA is TGTGCCAGCCACGTACAGGTTAACACTGAAGCTTTCTTT. It specifies CASHVQVNTEAFF.

The rearrangement joins TRBV7-6 to TRBJ2-1; 11 nucleotides agree with TRBD2. The V gene end was trimmed by 6 bases and the J gene end by 3 bases; junction bases not matched to a gene: 7. Germline-derived CDR1 and CDR2 are SGHVS and FNYEAQ. The CDR3 covers 16 residues. CDR3 region: CASRLSGRGIYNEQFF. CDR3 in DNA: TGTGCCAGCAGACTTAGCGGGAGGGGGATCTACAATGAGCAGTTCTTC.

This clone showed up just once. The V and J genes are TRBV19 and TRBJ1-6; TRBD1 matches 9 bases. Germline CDR1 is LNHDA and CDR2 is SQIVND (reference sequence). The ends lost 3 bases at V and 0 bases at J; junction bases unmatched: 9. The CDR3 consists of 19 residues. The CDR3 region has the DNA TGTGCCAGTAGTATCAACCGGGACAGGGAATACTCCTATAATTCACCCCTCCACTTT. It encodes CASSINRDREYSYNSPLHF.

The chain links TRBV7-8 to TRBJ2-7; 11 bases agree with TRBD2. The germline CDR1 and CDR2 sequences are SGHVS and FQNEAQ. Germline trimming cut 4 bases from V and 7 bases from J; bases unmatched to any gene: 21. CDR3 size: 19 residues. The CDR3 here is CASSSQGTPLAGGPIEQYF. CDR3 coding DNA: TGTGCCAGCAGCTCTCAAGGGACACCGCTAGCGGGAGGCCCAATTGAGCAGTACTTC.

This rearrangement joins TRBV12-3 or TRBV12-4 to TRBJ2-2; D gene unclear. With 7 bases removed from V and 1 base from J, the gap between germline ends came to 4 bases. There are 12 residues in the CDR3. CDR3 amino acids: CASTGNTGELFF. The CDR3 DNA sequence: TGTGCCAGCACCGGGAACACCGGGGAGCTGTTTTTT.

The chain links TRBV19 to TRBJ1-1, with D perhaps matching TRBD1 (5 bases). Trimming pared 5 bases from V and 10 bases from J, leaving 11 bases between. The CDR3 runs 11 residues. Per germline, CDR1 LNHDA and CDR2 SQIVND (reference sequence). CDR3 amino acids: CASSRQGVAFF. CDR3 DNA: TGTGCCAGTAGTCGGCAGGGCGTAGCTTTCTTT.

V usage is TRBV5-1 and J usage is TRBJ2-2; D gene unclear. CDR3 size: 12 residues. The V and J ends lost 5 bases and 5 bases respectively, with 7 bases between them. In germline, CDR1 is SGHRS, CDR2 YFSETQ. The CDR3 DNA is TGCGCCAGCAGGAGAGGAACCGGGGAGCTGTTTTTT. Protein sequence: CASRRGTGELFF.

This chain connects TRBV28 to TRBJ2-7; TRBD1 matches 8 bases. Germline CDR1 and CDR2: MDHEN and SYDVKM. This CDR3 is built from 15 residues. Unmatched junction bases numbered 7, after V lost 6 bases and J lost 0 bases. In DNA, the CDR3 is TGTGCCAGCAGCCTTTCGGACAGGGACTCCTACGAGCAGTACTTC. Translating it yields CASSLSDRDSYEQYF.

This rearrangement joins TRBV7-2 to TRBJ2-5; 11 bases fit TRBD2. After removal of 5 bases from V and 4 bases from J, the junction contained 9 bases not matched to a gene. Germline-derived CDR1 and CDR2 are SGHTA and FQGNSA. This CDR3 region has 16 residues. CDR3 coding DNA: TGTGCCAGCAGCCCCAGGGGTAGCGGGAGGGGAGAGACCCAGTACTTC. Its protein product is CASSPRGSGRGETQYF.

The chain recombines TRBV5-1 with TRBJ2-1, with 11 bases aligning to TRBD2. Per germline, CDR1 SGHRS and CDR2 YFSETQ. The CDR3 extends over 15 amino acids. The V and J ends lost 4 bases and 4 bases, in that order; junction bases with no gene match: 4. For the CDR3, the DNA is TGCGCCAGCAGCGACGGGACTAGCGGTTACAATGAGCAGTTCTTC. This codes for CASSDGTSGYNEQFF.

The chain links TRBV6-5 to TRBJ1-2; TRBD1 matches at 10 bases. This CDR3 is built from 12 residues. CDR1 is MNHEY and CDR2 is SVGAGI in the germline V gene. Trimming removed 7 bases from V and 10 bases from J; junction bases left unmatched: 6. CDR3 in DNA: TGTGCCAGCACAGGACAGGGGGGAGACTACACCTTC. Encoded protein: CASTGQGGDYTF.

V and J are TRBV5-1 and TRBJ1-2, with D possibly matching TRBD1 (6 bases). CDR1 SGHRS and CDR2 YFSETQ come from the germline V gene. The V gene lost 4 bases and the J gene lost 2 bases, with 15 bases spanning the gap. This CDR3 is built from 15 residues. The CDR3 protein is CASSAGTPLNYGYTF. CDR3 DNA: TGCGCCAGCAGCGCCGGGACACCATTGAACTATGGCTACACCTTC.

The chain combines TRBV5-8 with TRBJ1-5, with 7 bases aligning to TRBD1. CDR1 and CDR2 (germline): SGHTS, YDEGEE. The CDR3 spans 15 residues. Unmatched junction bases numbered 4, after V lost 4 bases and J lost 0 bases. This CDR3 is CASSPGQLSNQPQHF. DNA for the CDR3: TGTGCCAGCAGCCCGGGACAGCTTAGCAATCAGCCCCAGCATTTT.

Worth noting for this clone: At one of its ends the junction is not consistent with the germline gene, which may arise from a read error. The chain recombines TRBV19 with TRBJ2-7; D may match TRBD1 or TRBD2 (6 bases each). Germline V lookup: CDR1 LNHDA, CDR2 SQIVND (reference sequence). The CDR3 is 12 residues long. The CDR3 DNA reads as TGTGCCAGTAGTATAGCGGGGGCCCCACAAGACTTC. Translation gives CASSIAGAPQDF.

V is TRBV28 and J is TRBJ1-4, with a tentative D call TRBD1 (6 bases). Germline CDR1 reads MDHEN; CDR2 reads SYDVKM. This CDR3 region has 17 residues. V lost 3 bases, J lost 0 bases, and 14 bases lay in between. The CDR3 loop is CASSFVPRGPTNEKLFF. DNA of the CDR3: TGTGCCAGCAGTTTCGTCCCCCGGGGGCCAACTAATGAAAAACTGTTTTTT.